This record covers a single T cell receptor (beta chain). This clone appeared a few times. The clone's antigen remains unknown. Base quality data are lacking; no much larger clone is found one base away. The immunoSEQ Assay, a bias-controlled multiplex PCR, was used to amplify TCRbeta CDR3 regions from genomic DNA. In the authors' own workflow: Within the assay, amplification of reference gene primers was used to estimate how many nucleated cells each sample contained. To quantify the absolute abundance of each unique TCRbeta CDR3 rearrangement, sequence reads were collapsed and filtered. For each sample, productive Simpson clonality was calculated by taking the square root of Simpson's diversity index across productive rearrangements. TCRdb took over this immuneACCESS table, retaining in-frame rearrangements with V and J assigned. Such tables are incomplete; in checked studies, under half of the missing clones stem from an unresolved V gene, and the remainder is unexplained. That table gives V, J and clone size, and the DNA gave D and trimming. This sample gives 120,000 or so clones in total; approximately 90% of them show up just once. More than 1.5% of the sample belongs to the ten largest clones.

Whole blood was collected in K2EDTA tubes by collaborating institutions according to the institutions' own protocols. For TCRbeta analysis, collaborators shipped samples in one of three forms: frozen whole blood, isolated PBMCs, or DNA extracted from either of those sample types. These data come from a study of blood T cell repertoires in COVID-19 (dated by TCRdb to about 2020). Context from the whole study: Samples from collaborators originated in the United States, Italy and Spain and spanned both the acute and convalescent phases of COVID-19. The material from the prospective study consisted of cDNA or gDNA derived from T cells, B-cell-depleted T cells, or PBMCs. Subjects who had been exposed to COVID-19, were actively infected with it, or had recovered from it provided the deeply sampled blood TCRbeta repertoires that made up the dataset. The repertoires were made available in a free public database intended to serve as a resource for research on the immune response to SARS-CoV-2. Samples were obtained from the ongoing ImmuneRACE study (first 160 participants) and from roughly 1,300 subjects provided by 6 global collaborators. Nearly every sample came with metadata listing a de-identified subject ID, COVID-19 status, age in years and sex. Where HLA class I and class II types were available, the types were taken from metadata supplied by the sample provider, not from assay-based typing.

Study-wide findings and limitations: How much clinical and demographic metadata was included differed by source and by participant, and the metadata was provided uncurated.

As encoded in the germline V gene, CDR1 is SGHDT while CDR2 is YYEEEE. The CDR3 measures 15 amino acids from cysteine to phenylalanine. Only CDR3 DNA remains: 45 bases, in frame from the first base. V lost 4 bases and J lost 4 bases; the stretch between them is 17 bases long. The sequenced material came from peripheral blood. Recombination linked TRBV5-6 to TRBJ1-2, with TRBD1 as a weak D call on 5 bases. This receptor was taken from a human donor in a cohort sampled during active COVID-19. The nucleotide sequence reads TGTGCCAGCAGCACCGGACAAGGATCTACCTATGGCTACACCTTC. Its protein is CASSTGQGSTYGYTF. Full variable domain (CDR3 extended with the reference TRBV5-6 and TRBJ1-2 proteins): DAGVTQSPTHLIKTRGQQVTLRCSPKSGHDTVSWYQQALGQGPQFIFQYYEEEERQRGNFPDRFSGHQFPNYSSELNVNALLLGDSALYLCASSTGQGSTYGYTFGSGTRLTVV.